The clone carrying this T cell receptor (beta chain) was recorded many times. For TCRbeta, the library was prepared with unique molecular identifiers. TCRdb reprocessed the PCR reads with MiXCR, giving one entry per CDR3 protein. This table holds hundreds of thousands of distinct CDR3 sequences, roughly 15% found once. This specimen comes from a study of T-cell reconstitution after alpha-beta-depleted transplantation in children. Germline CDR1 reads DFQATT; CDR2 reads SNEGSKA (reference sequence). The CDR3 extends over 15 amino acids. Losses at the gene ends were 3 bases for V and 8 bases for J; bases not matched to a gene: 11.

The clonotype originates from a human donor who donated a stem cell graft to a child with acute myeloid leukemia. Sequenced material: PBMCs from the stem cell graft donor, taken from the stem cell graft. The chain has TRBV20-1 and TRBJ2-1, with 9 bases lining up with TRBD2. CDR3 DNA: TGCAGTGCTAGCGGTAGCGGGGGCAGTAGGGATGAGCAGTTCTTC. Encoded protein: CSASGSGGSRDEQFF.